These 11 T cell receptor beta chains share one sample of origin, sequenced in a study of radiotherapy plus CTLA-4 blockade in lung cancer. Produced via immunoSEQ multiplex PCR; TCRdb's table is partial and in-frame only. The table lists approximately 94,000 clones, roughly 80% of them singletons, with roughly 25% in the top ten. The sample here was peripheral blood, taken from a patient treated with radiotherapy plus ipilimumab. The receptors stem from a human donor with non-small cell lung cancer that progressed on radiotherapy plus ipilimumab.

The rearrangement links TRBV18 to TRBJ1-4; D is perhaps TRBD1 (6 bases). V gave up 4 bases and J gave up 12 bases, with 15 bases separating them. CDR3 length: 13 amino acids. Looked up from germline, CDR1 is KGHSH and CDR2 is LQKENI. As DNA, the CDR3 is TGTGCCAGCTCACGCGAAGCAGGGGAGCAACTGTTTTTT. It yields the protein CASSREAGEQLFF.

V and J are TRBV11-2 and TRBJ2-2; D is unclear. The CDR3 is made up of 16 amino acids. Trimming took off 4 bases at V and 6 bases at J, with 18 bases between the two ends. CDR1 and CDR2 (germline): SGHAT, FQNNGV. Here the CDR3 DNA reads TGTGCCAGCAGCTCGGTTTTTGCCGGCGCCCCCGGGGAGCTGTTTTTT. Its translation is CASSSVFAGAPGELFF.

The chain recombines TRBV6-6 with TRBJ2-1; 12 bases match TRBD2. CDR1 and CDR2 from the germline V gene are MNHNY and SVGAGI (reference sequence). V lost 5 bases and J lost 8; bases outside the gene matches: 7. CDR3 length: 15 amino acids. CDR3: CASSPSGRANYEQFF. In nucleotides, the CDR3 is TGTGCCAGCAGTCCTAGCGGGAGGGCCAACTATGAGCAGTTCTTC.

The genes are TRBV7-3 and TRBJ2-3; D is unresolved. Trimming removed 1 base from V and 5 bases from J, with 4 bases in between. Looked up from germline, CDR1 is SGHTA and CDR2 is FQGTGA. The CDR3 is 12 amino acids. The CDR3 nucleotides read TGTGCCAGCAGCTTAAATGGAGATACGCAGTATTTT. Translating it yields CASSLNGDTQYF. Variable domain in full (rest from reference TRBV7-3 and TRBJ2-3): GAGVSQTPSNKVTEKGKYVELRCDPISGHTALYWYRQSLGQGPEFLIYFQGTGAADDSGLPNDRFFAVRPEGSVSTLKIQRTERGDSAVYLCASSLNGDTQYFGPGTRLTVL.

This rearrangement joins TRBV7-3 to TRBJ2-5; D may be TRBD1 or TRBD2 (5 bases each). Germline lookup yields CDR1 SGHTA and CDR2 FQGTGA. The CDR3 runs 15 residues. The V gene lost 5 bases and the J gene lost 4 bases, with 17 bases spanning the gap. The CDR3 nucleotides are TGTGCCAGCAGCCTCCTTGGGACCCCCGGAGAGACCCAGTACTTC. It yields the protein CASSLLGTPGETQYF.

The CDR3 bases are TGTGCCAGCAGCCGCTCGACAGGGGGCGTCATTTATGGCTACACCTTC. Its protein is CASSRSTGGVIYGYTF. The V and J genes are TRBV7-9 and TRBJ1-2, with 10 nucleotides matching TRBD1. This CDR3 is built from 16 residues. V dropped 5 bases and J dropped 5; count of bases not matched to a gene: 11. Germline V gives CDR1 SEHNR, CDR2 FQNEAQ (reference sequence).

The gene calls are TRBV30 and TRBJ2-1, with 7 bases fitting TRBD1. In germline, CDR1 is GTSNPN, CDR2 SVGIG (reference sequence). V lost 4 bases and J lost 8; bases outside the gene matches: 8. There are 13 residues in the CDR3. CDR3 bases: TGTGCCTGGAACCGACAGGGTTCCCATGAGCAGTTCTTC. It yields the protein CAWNRQGSHEQFF.

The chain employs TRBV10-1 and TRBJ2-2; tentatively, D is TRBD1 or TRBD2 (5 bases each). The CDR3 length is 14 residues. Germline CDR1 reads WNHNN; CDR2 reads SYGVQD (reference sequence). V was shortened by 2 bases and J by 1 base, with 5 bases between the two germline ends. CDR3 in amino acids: CASSEGGNTGELFF. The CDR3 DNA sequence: TGCGCCAGCAGTGAGGGGGGGAACACCGGGGAGCTGTTTTTT.

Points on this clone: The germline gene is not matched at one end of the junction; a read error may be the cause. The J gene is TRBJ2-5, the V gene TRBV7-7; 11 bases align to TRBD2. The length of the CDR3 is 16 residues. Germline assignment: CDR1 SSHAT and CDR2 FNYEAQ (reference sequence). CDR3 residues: CASSPDSGRAQETQYF. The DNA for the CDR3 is TGTGCTAGCAGCCCGGATAGCGGGAGGGCTCAAGAGACCCAGTACTTC.

The CDR3 is CASSESASGRDEQYF. The DNA of the CDR3 is TGTGCCAGCAGTGAATCGGCTAGCGGGAGAGATGAGCAGTACTTC. The V gene is TRBV6-1, the J gene TRBJ2-7; 10 bases are a match to TRBD2. The J segment lost 7 bases and the V segment lost 2 bases, leaving 8 bases of the junction unmatched. Looked up from germline, CDR1 is MNHNS and CDR2 is SASEGT. The length of the CDR3 is 15 residues.

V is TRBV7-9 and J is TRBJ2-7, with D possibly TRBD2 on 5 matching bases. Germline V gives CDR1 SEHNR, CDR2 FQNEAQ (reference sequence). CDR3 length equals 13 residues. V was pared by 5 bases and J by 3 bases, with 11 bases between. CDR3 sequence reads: CASSPDGNYEQYF. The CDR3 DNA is TGTGCCAGCAGCCCGGACGGGAACTACGAGCAGTACTTC.